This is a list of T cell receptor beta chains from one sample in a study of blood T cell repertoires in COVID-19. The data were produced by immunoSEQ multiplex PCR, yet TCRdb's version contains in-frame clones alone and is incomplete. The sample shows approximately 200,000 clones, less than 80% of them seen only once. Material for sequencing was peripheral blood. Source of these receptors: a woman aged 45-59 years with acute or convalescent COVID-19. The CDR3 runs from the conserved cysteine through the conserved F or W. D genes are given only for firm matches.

CDR3: CASSIGTSGQHEQFF
DNA: TGTGCCAGTAGTATAGGGACTAGCGGTCAACATGAGCAGTTCTTC
D: TRBD2
V: TRBV19
J: TRBJ2-1

CDR3: CASGLVLSGQSDEKLFF
DNA: TGTGCTAGTGGTTTGGTACTCTCGGGACAGTCGGATGAAAAACTGTTTTTT
D: TRBD1
V: TRBV12-5
J: TRBJ1-4

CDR3: CASSSGQAPSGREAFF
DNA: TGTGCCAGCAGCTCAGGACAGGCCCCTAGTGGTCGTGAAGCTTTCTTT
D: .
V: TRBV21-1
J: TRBJ1-1

CDR3: CATSRDLGTQEQYF
DNA: TGTGCCACCAGCAGAGATTTGGGGACTCAAGAGCAGTACTTC
D: .
V: TRBV15
J: TRBJ2-7

CDR3: CASSLAPPDRVAGAANEKLFF
DNA: TGCGCCAGCAGCTTGGCCCCCCCGGACAGGGTGGCGGGTGCAGCTAATGAAAAACTGTTTTTT
D: TRBD1
V: TRBV5-1
J: TRBJ1-4

CDR3: CAISDAAANEQFF
DNA: TGTGCCATCAGTGACGCAGCGGCCAATGAGCAGTTCTTC
D: .
V: TRBV10-3
J: TRBJ2-1

CDR3: CASKTTGAHSTDTQYF
DNA: TGTGCCAGCAAAACGACAGGGGCCCATTCCACAGATACGCAGTATTTT
D: TRBD1
V: TRBV2
J: TRBJ2-3

CDR3: CASRRQGPYEQYF
DNA: TGTGCCAGCCGACGACAGGGCCCCTACGAGCAGTACTTC
D: TRBD1
V: TRBV7-2
J: TRBJ2-7

CDR3: CSGKGTLAGGPYEQFF
DNA: TGCAGCGGGAAGGGTACACTAGCGGGAGGGCCCTATGAGCAGTTCTTC
D: TRBD2
V: TRBV29-1
J: TRBJ2-1

CDR3: CASSPRNGANVLTF
DNA: TGTGCCAGCAGTCCCCGTAATGGGGCCAACGTCCTGACTTTC
D: .
V: TRBV27
J: TRBJ2-6

CDR3: CASSVAAGGLHEQYF
DNA: TGTGCCAGCAGCGTAGCTGCGGGAGGGCTTCACGAGCAGTACTTC
D: TRBD2
V: TRBV9
J: TRBJ2-7

CDR3: CASSSGQGPSWNTIYF
DNA: TGTGCCAGCAGTTCTGGACAGGGCCCCTCGTGGAACACCATATATTTT
D: TRBD1
V: TRBV6-5
J: TRBJ1-3

CDR3: CASSFGPGRGPTYEQYF
DNA: TGTGCCAGCAGCTTTGGCCCCGGCAGGGGTCCTACCTACGAGCAGTACTTC
D: .
V: TRBV5-6
J: TRBJ2-7